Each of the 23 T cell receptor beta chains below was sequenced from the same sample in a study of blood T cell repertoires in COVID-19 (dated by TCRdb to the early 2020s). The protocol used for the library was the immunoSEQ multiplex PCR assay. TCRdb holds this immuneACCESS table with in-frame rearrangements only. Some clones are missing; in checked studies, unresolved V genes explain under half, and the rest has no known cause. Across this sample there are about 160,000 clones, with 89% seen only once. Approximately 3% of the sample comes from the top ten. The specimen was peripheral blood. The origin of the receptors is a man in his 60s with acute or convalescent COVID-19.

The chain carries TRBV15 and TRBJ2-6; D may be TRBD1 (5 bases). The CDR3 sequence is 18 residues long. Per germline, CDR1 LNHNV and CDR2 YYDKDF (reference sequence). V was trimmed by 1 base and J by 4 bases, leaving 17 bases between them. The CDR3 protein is CATSRALSIRAGANVLTF. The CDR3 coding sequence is TGTGCCACCAGCAGAGCGTTGAGTATCAGGGCAGGGGCCAACGTCCTGACTTTC.

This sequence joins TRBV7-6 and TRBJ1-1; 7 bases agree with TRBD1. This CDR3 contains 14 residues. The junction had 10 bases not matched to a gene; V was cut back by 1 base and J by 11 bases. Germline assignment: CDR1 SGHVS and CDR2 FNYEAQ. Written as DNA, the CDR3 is TGTGCCAGCAGCTTAGGGGACAGCAGAAATACGGCTTTCTTT. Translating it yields CASSLGDSRNTAFF.

The CDR3 sequence is CASSPPGQGAKNIQYF. The CDR3 DNA is TGTGCCAGCAGCCCGCCGGGACAGGGAGCCAAAAACATTCAGTACTTC. The chain employs TRBV9 and TRBJ2-4, with 9 bases fitting TRBD1. CDR1 is SGDLS and CDR2 is YYNGEE in the germline V gene. CDR3 length: 16 amino acids. The V and J ends lost 4 bases and 0 bases, in that order; junction bases with no gene match: 5.

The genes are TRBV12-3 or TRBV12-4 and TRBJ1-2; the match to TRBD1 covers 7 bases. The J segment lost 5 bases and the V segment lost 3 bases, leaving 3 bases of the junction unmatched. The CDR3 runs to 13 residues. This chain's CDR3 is CASSLGQQYGYTF. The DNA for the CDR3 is TGTGCCAGCAGTTTGGGACAGCAGTATGGCTACACCTTC.

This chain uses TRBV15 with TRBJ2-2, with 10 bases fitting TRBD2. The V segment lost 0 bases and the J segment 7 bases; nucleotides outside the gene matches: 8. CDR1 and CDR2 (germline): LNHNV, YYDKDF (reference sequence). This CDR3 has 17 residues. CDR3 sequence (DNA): TGTGCCACCAGCAGAGATCGAGTAGCGGGGGGCGGCGGGGAGCTGTTTTTT. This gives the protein CATSRDRVAGGGGELFF.

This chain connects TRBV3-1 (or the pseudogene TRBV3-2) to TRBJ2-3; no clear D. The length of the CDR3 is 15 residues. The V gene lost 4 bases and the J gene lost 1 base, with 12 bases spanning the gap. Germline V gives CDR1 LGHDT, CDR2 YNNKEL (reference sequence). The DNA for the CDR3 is TGTGCCAGCAGCCTCGCGTCCTCTGGCACAGATACGCAGTATTTT. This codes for CASSLASSGTDTQYF.

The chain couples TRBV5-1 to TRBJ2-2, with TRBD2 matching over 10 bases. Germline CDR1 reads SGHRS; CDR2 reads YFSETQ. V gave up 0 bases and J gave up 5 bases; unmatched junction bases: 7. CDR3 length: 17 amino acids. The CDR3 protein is CASSLASGGAQTGELFF. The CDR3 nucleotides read TGCGCCAGCAGCTTGGCAAGCGGGGGGGCCCAGACCGGGGAGCTGTTTTTT.

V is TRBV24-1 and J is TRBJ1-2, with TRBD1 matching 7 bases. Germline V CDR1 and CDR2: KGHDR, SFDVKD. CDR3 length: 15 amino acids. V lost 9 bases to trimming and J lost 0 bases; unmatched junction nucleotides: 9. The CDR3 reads CATAPRDRTNYGYTF. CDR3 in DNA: TGTGCCACCGCCCCCAGGGACAGAACTAACTATGGCTACACCTTC.

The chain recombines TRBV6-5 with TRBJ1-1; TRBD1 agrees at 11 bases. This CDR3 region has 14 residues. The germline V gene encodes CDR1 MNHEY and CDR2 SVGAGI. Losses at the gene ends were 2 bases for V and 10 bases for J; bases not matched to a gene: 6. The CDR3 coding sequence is TGTGCCAGCAGTTACACCGGACAGGGGGCGCGAGCTTTCTTT. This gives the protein CASSYTGQGARAFF.

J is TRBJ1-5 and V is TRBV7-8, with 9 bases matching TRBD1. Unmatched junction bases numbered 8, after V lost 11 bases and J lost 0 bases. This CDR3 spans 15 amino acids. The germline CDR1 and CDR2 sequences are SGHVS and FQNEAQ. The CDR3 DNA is TGTGCCGGGACAGGGCGGGGGTATAGCAATCAGCCCCAGCATTTT. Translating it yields CAGTGRGYSNQPQHF.

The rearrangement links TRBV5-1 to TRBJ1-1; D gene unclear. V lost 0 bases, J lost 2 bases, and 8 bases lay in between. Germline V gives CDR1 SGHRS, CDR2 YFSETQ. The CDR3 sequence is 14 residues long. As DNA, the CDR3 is TGCGCCAGCAGCTTGGACGGTTTCAACACTGAAGCTTTCTTT. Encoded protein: CASSLDGFNTEAFF.

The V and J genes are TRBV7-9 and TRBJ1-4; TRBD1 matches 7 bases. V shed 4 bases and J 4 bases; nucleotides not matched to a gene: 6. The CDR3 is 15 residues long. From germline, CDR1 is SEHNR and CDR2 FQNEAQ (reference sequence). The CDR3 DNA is TGTGCCAGCAGCTCCTCAGGGGGTTTTAATGAAAAACTGTTTTTT. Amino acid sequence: CASSSSGGFNEKLFF. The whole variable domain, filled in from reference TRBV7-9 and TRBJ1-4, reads DTGVSQNPRHKITKRGQNVTFRCDPISEHNRLYWYRQTLGQGPEFLTYFQNEAQLEKSRLLSDRFSAERPKGSFSTLEIQRTEQGDSAMYLCASSSSGGFNEKLFFGSGTQLSVL.

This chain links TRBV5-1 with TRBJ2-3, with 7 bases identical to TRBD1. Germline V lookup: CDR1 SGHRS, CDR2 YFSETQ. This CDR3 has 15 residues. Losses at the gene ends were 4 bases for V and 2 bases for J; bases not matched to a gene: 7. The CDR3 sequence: CASSGGQAYTDTQYF. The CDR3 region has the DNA TGCGCCAGCAGCGGAGGACAGGCTTACACAGATACGCAGTATTTT. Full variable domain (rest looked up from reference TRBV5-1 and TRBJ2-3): KAGVTQTPRYLIKTRGQQVTLSCSPISGHRSVSWYQQTPGQGLQFLFEYFSETQRNKGNFPGRFSGRQFSNSRSEMNVSTLELGDSALYLCASSGGQAYTDTQYFGPGTRLTVL.

The CDR3 region is CASSQQTGLDTQYF. CDR3 bases: TGTGCCAGCAGCCAACAAACGGGTCTAGATACGCAGTATTTT. The rearrangement joins TRBV14 to TRBJ2-3; D gene unclear. Germline V gene lookup returns CDR1 SGHDN and CDR2 FVKESK. The V end was cut by 2 bases, the J end by 5 bases, with 11 bases between. This CDR3 is built from 14 residues.

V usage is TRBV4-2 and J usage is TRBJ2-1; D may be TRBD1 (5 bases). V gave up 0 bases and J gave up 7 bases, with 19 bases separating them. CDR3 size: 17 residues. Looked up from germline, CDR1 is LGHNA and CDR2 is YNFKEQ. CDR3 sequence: CASSQESGHILANEQFF. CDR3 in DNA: TGTGCCAGCAGCCAAGAGTCCGGACATATTTTGGCAAATGAGCAGTTCTTC.

CDR3 in DNA: TGCAGTGCTAGTACAGGGGTCTATAATTCACCCCTCCACTTT. Protein sequence: CSASTGVYNSPLHF. The gene calls are TRBV20-1 and TRBJ1-6; 7 bases are shared with TRBD1. Germline V CDR1 and CDR2: DFQATT, SNEGSKA (reference sequence). This CDR3 contains 14 residues. V was pared by 3 bases and J by 3 bases, with 2 bases of the junction left unmatched.

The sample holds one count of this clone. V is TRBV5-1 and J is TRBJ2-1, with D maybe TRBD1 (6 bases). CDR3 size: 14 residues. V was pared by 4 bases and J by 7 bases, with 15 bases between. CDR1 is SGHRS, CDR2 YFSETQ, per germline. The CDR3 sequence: CASSVTGSPNEQFF. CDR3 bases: TGCGCCAGCAGCGTCACAGGGTCTCCGAATGAGCAGTTCTTC.

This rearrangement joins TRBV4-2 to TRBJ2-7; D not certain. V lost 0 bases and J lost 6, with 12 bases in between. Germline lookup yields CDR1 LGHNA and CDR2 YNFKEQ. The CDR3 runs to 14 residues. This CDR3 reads CASSQDLESSEQYF. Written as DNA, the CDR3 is TGTGCCAGCAGCCAAGACCTCGAATCGAGCGAGCAGTACTTC.

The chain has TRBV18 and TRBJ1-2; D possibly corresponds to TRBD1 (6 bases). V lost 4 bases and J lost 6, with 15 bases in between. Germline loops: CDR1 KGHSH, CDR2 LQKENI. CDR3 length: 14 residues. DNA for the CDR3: TGTGCCAGCTCACTTCTCCGGGACAATGATGGCTACACCTTC. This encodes CASSLLRDNDGYTF.

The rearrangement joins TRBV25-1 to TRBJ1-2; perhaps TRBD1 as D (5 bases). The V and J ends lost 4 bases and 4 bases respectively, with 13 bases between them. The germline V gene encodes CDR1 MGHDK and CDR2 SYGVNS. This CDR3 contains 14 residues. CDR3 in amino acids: CASSANRSPYGYTF. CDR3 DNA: TGTGCCAGCAGTGCAAACAGGTCACCCTATGGCTACACCTTC.

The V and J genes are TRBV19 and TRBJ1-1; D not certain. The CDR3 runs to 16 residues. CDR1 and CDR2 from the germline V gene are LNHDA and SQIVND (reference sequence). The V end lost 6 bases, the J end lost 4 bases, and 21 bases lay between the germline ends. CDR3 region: CASSSHSGPRGTEAFF. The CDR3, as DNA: TGTGCCAGTAGCAGCCACAGCGGGCCCCGGGGCACTGAAGCTTTCTTT.

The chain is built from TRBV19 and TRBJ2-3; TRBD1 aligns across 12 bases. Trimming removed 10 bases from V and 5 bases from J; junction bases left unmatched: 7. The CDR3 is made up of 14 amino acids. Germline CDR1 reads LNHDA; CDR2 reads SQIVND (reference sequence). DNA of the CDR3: TGTGCCACTTCCCGGGACAGGGGGCGAGATACGCAGTATTTT. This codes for CATSRDRGRDTQYF.

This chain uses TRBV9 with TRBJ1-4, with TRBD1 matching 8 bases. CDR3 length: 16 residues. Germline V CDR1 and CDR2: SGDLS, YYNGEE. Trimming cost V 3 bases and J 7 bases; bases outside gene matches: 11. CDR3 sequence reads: CASSGASGGRSEKLFF. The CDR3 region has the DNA TGTGCCAGCAGCGGAGCCTCAGGGGGCAGAAGTGAAAAACTGTTTTTT.